This T cell receptor beta chain originates from a study of cytomegalovirus exposure and HLA in healthy donors. Study-level points and caveats: Productive status was seen about 90% or about 30% of the time for most TCR beta V segments in an earlier analysis. In a later analysis, productive TCRs from donors in an Asian-associated ancestry cluster reportedly carried fewer N-insertions than the cohort mean.

The PCR employed 60 Vbeta primers together with 13 Jbeta primers. TCRdb's copy holds only in-frame clones and misses some; the assay was immunoSEQ multiplex PCR. The table lists fewer than 120,000 clones, around 78% of them singletons. Trimming left V 2 bases short and J 3 bases short, with 14 bases between. The CDR3 length is 15 residues. The germline CDR1 and CDR2 sequences are MDHEN and SYDVKM. With respect to this clone: Its antigen is currently unknown.

The sample was PBMCs. The chain combines TRBV28 with TRBJ2-7, with D tentatively TRBD1 (5 bases). The TCR sequence derives from a woman aged 25-40 years in good health and CMV-seronegative. CDR3 in amino acids: CASSLRRQRYYEQYF. The CDR3 region has the DNA TGTGCCAGCAGTTTACGGCGACAGCGATACTACGAGCAGTACTTC. Filled out from reference TRBV28 and TRBJ2-7, the complete variable domain reads DVKVTQSSRYLVKRTGEKVFLECVQDMDHENMFWYRQDPGLGLRLIYFSYDVKMKEKGDIPEGYSVSREKKERFSLILESASTNQTSMYLCASSLRRQRYYEQYFGPGTRLTVT.